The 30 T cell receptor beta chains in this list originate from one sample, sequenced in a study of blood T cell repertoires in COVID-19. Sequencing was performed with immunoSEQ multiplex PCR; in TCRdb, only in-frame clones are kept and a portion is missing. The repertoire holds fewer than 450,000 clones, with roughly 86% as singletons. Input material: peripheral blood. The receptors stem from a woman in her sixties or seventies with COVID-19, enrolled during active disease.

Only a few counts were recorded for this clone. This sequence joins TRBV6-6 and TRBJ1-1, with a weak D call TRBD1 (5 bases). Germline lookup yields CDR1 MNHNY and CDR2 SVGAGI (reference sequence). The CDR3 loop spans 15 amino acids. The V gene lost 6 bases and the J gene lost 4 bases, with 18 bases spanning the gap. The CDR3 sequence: CASRLSGREGTEAFF. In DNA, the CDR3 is TGTGCCAGCAGACTCAGTGGCAGGGAGGGCACTGAAGCTTTCTTT.

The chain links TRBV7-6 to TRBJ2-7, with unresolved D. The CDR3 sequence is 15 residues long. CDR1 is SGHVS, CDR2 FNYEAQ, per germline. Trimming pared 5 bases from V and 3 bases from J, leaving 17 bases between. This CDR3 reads CASSDNNGPLYEQYF. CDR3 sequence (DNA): TGTGCCAGCAGCGATAACAATGGGCCCCTCTACGAGCAGTACTTC.

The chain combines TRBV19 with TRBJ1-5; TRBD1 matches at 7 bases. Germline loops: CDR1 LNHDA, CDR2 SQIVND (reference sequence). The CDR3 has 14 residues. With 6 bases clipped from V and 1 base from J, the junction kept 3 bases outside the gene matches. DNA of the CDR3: TGTGCCAGTAGGACAGGGCTCAGCAATCAGCCCCAGCATTTT. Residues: CASRTGLSNQPQHF.

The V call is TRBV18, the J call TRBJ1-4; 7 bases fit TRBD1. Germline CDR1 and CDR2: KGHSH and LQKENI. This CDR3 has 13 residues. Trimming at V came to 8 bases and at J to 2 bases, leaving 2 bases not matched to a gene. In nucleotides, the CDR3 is TGTGCCAGCGGCAGGGGGACTAATGAAAAACTGTTTTTT. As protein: CASGRGTNEKLFF.

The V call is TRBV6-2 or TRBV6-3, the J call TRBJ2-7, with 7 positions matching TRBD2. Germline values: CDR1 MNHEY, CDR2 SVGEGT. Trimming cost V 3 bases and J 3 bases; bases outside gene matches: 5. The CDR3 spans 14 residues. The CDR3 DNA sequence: TGTGCCAGCAGTTATGGCGGGGGAGTCTACGAGCAGTACTTC. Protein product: CASSYGGGVYEQYF.

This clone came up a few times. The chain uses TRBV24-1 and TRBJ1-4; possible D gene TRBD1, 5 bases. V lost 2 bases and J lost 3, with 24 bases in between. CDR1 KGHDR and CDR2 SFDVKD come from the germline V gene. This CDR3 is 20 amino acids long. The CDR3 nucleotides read TGTGCCACCAGTGATTCGGGGGGGACCGGGACTGACCTACCTAATGAAAAACTGTTTTTT. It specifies CATSDSGGTGTDLPNEKLFF.

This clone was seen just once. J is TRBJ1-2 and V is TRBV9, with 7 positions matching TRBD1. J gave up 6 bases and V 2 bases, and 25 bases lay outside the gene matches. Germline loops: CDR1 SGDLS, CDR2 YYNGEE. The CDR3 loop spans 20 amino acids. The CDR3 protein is CASSVQILEGAVAGNDGYTF. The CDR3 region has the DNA TGTGCCAGCAGCGTGCAGATACTCGAGGGGGCGGTCGCCGGCAACGATGGCTACACCTTC. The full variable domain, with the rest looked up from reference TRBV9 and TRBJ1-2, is DSGVTQTPKHLITATGQRVTLRCSPRSGDLSVYWYQQSLDQGLQFLIQYYNGEERAKGNILERFSAQQFPDLHSELNLSSLELGDSALYFCASSVQILEGAVAGNDGYTFGSGTRLTVV.

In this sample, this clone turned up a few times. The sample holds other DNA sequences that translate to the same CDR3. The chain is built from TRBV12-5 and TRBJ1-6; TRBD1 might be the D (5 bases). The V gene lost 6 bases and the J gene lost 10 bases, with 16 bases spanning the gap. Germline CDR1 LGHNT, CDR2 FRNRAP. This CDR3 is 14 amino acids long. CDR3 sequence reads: CASGGEGSASPLHF. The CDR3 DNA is TGTGCTAGTGGGGGGGAGGGCTCAGCATCACCCCTCCACTTT.

The CDR3 region is CAIRTGEGYGYTF. CDR3 DNA sequence: TGTGCCATTAGGACAGGGGAGGGCTATGGCTACACCTTC. The chain is built from TRBV10-3 and TRBJ1-2, with 9 bases matching TRBD1. Trimming cost V 9 bases and J 4 bases; bases outside gene matches: 6. Looked up from germline, CDR1 is ENHRY and CDR2 is SYGVKD. CDR3 length: 13 amino acids.

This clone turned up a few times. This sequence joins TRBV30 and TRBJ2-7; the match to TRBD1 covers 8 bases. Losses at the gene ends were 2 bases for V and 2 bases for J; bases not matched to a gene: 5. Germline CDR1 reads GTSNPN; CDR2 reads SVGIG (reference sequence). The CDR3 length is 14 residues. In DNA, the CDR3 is TGTGCCTGGAGTCCCGGGACAGGAGCCTACGAGCAGTACTTC. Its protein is CAWSPGTGAYEQYF.

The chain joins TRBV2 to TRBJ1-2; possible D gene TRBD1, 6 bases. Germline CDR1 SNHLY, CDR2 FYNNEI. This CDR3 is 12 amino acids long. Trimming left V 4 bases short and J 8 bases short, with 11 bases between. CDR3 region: CASSAGERGYTF. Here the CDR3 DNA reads TGTGCCAGCAGTGCAGGGGAGCGGGGCTACACCTTC.

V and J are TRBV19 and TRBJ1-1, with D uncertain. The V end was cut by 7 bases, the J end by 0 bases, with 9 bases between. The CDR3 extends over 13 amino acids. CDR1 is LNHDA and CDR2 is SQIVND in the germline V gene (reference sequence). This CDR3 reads CASTGRLNTEAFF. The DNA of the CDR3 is TGTGCCAGTACTGGCAGGCTGAACACTGAAGCTTTCTTT.

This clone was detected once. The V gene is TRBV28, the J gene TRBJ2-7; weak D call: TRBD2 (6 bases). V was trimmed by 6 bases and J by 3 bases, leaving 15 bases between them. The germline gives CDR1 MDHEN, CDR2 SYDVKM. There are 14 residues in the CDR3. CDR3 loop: CASSLGGSDYEQYF. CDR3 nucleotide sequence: TGTGCCAGCAGCCTGGGGGGTTCGGACTACGAGCAGTACTTC.

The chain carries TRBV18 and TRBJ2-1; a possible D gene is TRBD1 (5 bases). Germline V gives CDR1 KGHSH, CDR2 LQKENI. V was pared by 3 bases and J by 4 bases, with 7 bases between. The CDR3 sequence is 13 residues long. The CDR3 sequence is CASSPTEYNEQFF. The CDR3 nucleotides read TGTGCCAGCTCACCGACAGAGTACAATGAGCAGTTCTTC.

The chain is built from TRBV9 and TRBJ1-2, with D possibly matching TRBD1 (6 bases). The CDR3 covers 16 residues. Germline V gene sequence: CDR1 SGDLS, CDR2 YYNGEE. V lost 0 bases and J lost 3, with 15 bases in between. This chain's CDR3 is CASSVGSGGRYYGYTF. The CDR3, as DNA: TGTGCCAGCAGCGTAGGATCGGGGGGGCGGTACTATGGCTACACCTTC.

In DNA form, the CDR3 reads TGTGCCAGTAGTATAGCGGGCAATCAGCCCCAGCATTTT. It is translated as CASSIAGNQPQHF. The V call is TRBV19, the J call TRBJ1-5; no firm D call. CDR1 is LNHDA and CDR2 is SQIVND in the germline V gene (reference sequence). Trimming cost V 1 base and J 2 bases, with 3 bases left between them. The CDR3 sequence is 13 residues long. Full variable domain (remainder filled in from reference TRBV19 and TRBJ1-5): DGGITQSPKYLFRKEGQNVTLSCEQNLNHDAMYWYRQDPGQGLRLIYYSQIVNDFQKGDIAEGYSVSREKKESFPLTVTSAQKNPTAFYLCASSIAGNQPQHFGDGTRLSIL.

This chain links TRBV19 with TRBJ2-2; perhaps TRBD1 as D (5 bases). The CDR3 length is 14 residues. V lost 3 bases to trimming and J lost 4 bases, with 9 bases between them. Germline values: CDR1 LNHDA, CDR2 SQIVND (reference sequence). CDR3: CASSIVGVTGELFF. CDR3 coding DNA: TGTGCCAGTAGTATTGTAGGGGTCACCGGGGAGCTGTTTTTT.

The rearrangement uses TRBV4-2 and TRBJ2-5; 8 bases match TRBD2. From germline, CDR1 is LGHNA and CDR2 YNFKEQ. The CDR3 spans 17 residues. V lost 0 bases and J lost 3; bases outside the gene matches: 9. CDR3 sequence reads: CASSQDQTGGDKETQYF. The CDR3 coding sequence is TGTGCCAGCAGCCAAGATCAGACCGGGGGGGACAAAGAGACCCAGTACTTC.

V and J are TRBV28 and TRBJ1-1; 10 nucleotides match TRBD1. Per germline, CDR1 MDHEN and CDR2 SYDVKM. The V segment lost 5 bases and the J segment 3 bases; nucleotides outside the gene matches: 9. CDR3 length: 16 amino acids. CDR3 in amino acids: CASSPSPGQGDTEAFF. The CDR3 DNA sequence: TGTGCCAGCAGTCCCTCCCCAGGACAGGGGGACACTGAAGCTTTCTTT.

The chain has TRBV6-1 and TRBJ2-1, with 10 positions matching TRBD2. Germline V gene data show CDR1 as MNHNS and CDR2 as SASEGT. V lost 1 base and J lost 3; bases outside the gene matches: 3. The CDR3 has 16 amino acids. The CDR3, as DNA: TGTGCCAGCAGTGAAGAAGCGGGGGGGCTCTACAATGAGCAGTTCTTC. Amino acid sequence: CASSEEAGGLYNEQFF.

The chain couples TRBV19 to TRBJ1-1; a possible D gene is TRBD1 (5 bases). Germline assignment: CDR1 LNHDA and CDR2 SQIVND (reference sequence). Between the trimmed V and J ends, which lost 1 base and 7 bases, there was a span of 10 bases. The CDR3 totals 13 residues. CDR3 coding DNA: TGTGCCAGTAGTATAGTAGGGGTGGATGAAGCTTTCTTT. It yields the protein CASSIVGVDEAFF. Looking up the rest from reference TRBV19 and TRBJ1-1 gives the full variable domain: DGGITQSPKYLFRKEGQNVTLSCEQNLNHDAMYWYRQDPGQGLRLIYYSQIVNDFQKGDIAEGYSVSREKKESFPLTVTSAQKNPTAFYLCASSIVGVDEAFFGQGTRLTVV.

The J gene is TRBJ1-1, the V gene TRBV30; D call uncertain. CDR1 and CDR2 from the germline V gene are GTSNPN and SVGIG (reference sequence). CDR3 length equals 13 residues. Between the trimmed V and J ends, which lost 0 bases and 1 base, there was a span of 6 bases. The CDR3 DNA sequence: TGTGCCTGGAGTGTATACAAGAACACTGAAGCTTTCTTT. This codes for CAWSVYKNTEAFF.

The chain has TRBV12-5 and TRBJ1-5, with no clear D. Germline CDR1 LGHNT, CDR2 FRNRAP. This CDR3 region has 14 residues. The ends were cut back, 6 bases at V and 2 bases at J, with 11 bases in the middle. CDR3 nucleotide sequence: TGTGCTAGTGGCCTATCGGCGGGCAATCAGCCCCAGCATTTT. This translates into CASGLSAGNQPQHF.

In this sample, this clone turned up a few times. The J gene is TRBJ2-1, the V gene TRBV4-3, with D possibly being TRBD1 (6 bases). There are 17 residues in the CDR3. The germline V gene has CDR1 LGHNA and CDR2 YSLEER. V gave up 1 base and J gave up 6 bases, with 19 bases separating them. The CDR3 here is CASSQVFTGPEINEQFF. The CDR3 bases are TGCGCCAGCAGCCAAGTCTTTACAGGGCCGGAGATCAATGAGCAGTTCTTC.

CDR3 protein: CASSRDSYSPLHF. For the CDR3, the DNA is TGTGCCAGCAGCCGGGACAGCTATTCACCCCTCCACTTT. The chain couples TRBV7-9 to TRBJ1-6; 7 bases map to TRBD1. Germline CDR1 and CDR2: SEHNR and FQNEAQ (reference sequence). The V and J ends lost 5 bases and 8 bases, in that order; junction bases with no gene match: 3. The CDR3 sequence is 13 residues long.

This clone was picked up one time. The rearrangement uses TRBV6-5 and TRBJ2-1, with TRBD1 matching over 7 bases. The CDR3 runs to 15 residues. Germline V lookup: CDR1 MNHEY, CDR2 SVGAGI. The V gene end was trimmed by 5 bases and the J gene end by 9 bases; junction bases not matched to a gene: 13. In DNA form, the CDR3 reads TGTGCCAGCAGTACCGCCGGGACAGTTAGGGGTGAGCAGTTCTTC. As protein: CASSTAGTVRGEQFF.

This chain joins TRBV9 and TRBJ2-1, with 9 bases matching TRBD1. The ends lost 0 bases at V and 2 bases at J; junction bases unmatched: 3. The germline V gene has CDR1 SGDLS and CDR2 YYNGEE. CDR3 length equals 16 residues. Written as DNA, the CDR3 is TGTGCCAGCAGCGTAGTCGGGACAGGGACCTACAATGAGCAGTTCTTC. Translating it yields CASSVVGTGTYNEQFF.

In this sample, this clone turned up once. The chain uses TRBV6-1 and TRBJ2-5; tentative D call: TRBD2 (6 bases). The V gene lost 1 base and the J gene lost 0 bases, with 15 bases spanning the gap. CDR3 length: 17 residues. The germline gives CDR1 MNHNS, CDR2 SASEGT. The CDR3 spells CASSEGRLDKYQETQYF. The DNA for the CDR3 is TGTGCCAGCAGTGAAGGGAGACTAGACAAGTACCAAGAGACCCAGTACTTC.

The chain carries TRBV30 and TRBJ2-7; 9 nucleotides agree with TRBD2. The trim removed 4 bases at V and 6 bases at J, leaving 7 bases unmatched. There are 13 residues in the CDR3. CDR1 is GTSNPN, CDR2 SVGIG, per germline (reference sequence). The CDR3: CAWKGAGGSEQYF. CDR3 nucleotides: TGTGCCTGGAAGGGAGCGGGGGGTAGCGAGCAGTACTTC.

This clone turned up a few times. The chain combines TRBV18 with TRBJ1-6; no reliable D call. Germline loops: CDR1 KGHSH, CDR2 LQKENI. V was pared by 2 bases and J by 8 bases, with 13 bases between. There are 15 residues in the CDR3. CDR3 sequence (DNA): TGTGCCAGCTCACCAAAGAGGGTCGAGGATTCACCCCTCCACTTT. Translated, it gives CASSPKRVEDSPLHF.